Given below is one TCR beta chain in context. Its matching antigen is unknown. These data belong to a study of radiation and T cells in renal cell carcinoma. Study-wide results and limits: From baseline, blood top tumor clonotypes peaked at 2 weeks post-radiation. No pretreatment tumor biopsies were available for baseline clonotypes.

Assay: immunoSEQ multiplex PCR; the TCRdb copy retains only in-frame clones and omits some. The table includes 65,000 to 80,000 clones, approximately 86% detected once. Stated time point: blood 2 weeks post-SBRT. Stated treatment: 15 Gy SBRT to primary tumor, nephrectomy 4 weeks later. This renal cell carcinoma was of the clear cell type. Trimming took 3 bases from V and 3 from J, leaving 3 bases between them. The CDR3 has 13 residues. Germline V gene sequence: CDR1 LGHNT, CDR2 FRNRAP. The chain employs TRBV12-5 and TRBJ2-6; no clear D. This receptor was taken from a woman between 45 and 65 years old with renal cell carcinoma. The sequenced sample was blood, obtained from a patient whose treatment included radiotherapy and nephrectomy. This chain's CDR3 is CASGLVGANVLTF. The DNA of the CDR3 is TGTGCTAGTGGTTTAGTTGGGGCCAACGTCCTGACTTTC. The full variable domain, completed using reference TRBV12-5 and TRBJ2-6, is DARVTQTPRHKVTEMGQEVTMRCQPILGHNTVFWYRQTMMQGLELLAYFRNRAPLDDSGMPKDRFSAEMPDATLATLKIQPSEPRDSAVYFCASGLVGANVLTFGAGSRLTVL.